Each of the 24 T cell receptor beta chains below was sequenced from the same sample in a study of identifying expanded T cells in peripheral blood. Sequenced by immunoSEQ multiplex PCR; TCRdb stores in-frame clones only, minus some. The repertoire holds 75,000 to 95,000 clones, around 83% seen once, with roughly 4.4% in the top ten. Material for sequencing was blood. Receptors were obtained from a person aged 18-70 years in good health.

V usage is TRBV5-1 and J usage is TRBJ2-1, with D perhaps matching TRBD1 (6 bases). CDR1 SGHRS and CDR2 YFSETQ come from the germline V gene. The CDR3 extends over 15 amino acids. The V end lost 5 bases, the J end lost 0 bases, and 12 bases lay between the germline ends. The CDR3 spells CASSIGQSSYNEQFF. In DNA form, the CDR3 reads TGCGCCAGCAGTATCGGACAGTCCTCCTACAATGAGCAGTTCTTC.

The genes are TRBV2 and TRBJ1-1; 7 bases are a match to TRBD1. The germline V gene encodes CDR1 SNHLY and CDR2 FYNNEI. V shed 5 bases, J shed 11 bases, and the junction held 8 bases outside the gene matches. This CDR3 spans 12 amino acids. CDR3 DNA sequence: TGTGCCAGCAGTAGACAGGGCGGTGGGGCTTTCTTT. Protein product: CASSRQGGGAFF.

The CDR3 nucleotides are TGTGCCAGCAGTTTGCGGGGAAACACTGAAGCTTTCTTT. Its protein product is CASSLRGNTEAFF. This chain links TRBV27 with TRBJ1-1; D uncertain. This CDR3 spans 13 amino acids. Between the trimmed V and J ends, which lost 3 bases and 2 bases, there was a span of 7 bases. CDR1 is MNHEY and CDR2 is SMNVEV in the germline V gene (reference sequence).

The chain couples TRBV7-8 to TRBJ2-2; 10 bases fit TRBD1. V was clipped by 5 bases and J by 3 bases; unmatched bases: 6. This CDR3 is 16 amino acids long. CDR1 and CDR2 (germline): SGHVS, FQNEAQ. CDR3 bases: TGTGCCAGCAGCCCCGACAGGGGGCGGTACACCGGGGAGCTGTTTTTT. Its translation: CASSPDRGRYTGELFF.

V and J are TRBV2 and TRBJ1-2, with D possibly being TRBD1 (5 bases). The CDR3 is 17 residues long. Germline CDR1 SNHLY, CDR2 FYNNEI. V was pared by 7 bases and J by 0 bases, with 21 bases between. For the CDR3, the DNA is TGTGCCAGCACCGCACGACTAAGAAGACAGACTAACTATGGCTACACCTTC. Protein: CASTARLRRQTNYGYTF.

The V gene is TRBV7-2, the J gene TRBJ2-5; D possibly matches TRBD1 or TRBD2 (5 bases each). Germline assignment: CDR1 SGHTA and CDR2 FQGNSA. Trimming cost V 1 base and J 13 bases, with 13 bases left between them. The length of the CDR3 is 12 residues. In nucleotides, the CDR3 is TGTGCCAGCAGCTTAGGTGGGACGGATTCGTACTTC. Its protein is CASSLGGTDSYF.

V and J are TRBV7-6 and TRBJ2-5; no clear D gene. Trimming pared 0 bases from V and 2 bases from J, leaving 7 bases between. CDR3 size: 14 residues. From germline, CDR1 is SGHVS and CDR2 FNYEAQ. This chain's CDR3 is CASSLAGSQETQYF. As DNA, the CDR3 is TGTGCCAGCAGCTTAGCGGGGTCACAAGAGACCCAGTACTTC.

The genes are TRBV25-1 and TRBJ1-5; D is ambiguous. The CDR3 is 13 residues long. CDR1 is MGHDK and CDR2 is SYGVNS in the germline V gene. The V end was cut by 4 bases, the J end by 4 bases, with 8 bases between. The CDR3 is CASSGTENQPQHF. The CDR3 coding sequence is TGTGCCAGCAGTGGAACAGAAAATCAGCCCCAGCATTTT.

By share of the sample, this clone is medium-sized. The gene calls are TRBV11-2 and TRBJ1-1; 10 positions agree with TRBD1. The CDR3 loop spans 17 amino acids. Germline V gene sequence: CDR1 SGHAT, CDR2 FQNNGV. Trimming took 1 base from V and 5 from J; bases not matched to a gene: 10. The CDR3 coding sequence is TGTGCCAGCAGCTTAGTTGGTGGGGGACAGGGGACTACTGAAGCTTTCTTT. Its protein product is CASSLVGGGQGTTEAFF.

The chain carries TRBV2 and TRBJ1-2, with D perhaps matching TRBD1 (5 bases). Germline V lookup: CDR1 SNHLY, CDR2 FYNNEI. V gave up 2 bases and J gave up 4 bases, with 11 bases separating them. This CDR3 is 14 amino acids long. CDR3 sequence: CASSEYVGGYGYTF. CDR3 in DNA: TGTGCCAGCAGTGAATATGTGGGGGGCTATGGCTACACCTTC.

This rearrangement joins TRBV18 to TRBJ1-5, with D maybe TRBD1 (6 bases). The V gene lost 2 bases and the J gene lost 5 bases, with 7 bases spanning the gap. From germline, CDR1 is KGHSH and CDR2 LQKENI. The CDR3 contains 13 residues. The CDR3 region has the DNA TGTGCCAGCTCACCATACAGGGATCAGCCCCAGCATTTT. Its translation: CASSPYRDQPQHF.

This clone has only one observation. The J gene is TRBJ1-4, the V gene TRBV18; D ambiguous. The germline V gene has CDR1 KGHSH and CDR2 LQKENI. V lost 0 bases to trimming and J lost 10 bases, with 9 bases between them. The CDR3 consists of 13 residues. CDR3 in amino acids: CASSPPPRRKLFF. DNA of the CDR3: TGTGCCAGCTCACCACCTCCGAGGCGAAAACTGTTTTTT.

Here the CDR3 DNA reads TGTGCCAGCAGCTTAGAGGGAACTAGCACAGATACGCAGTATTTT. Amino acids: CASSLEGTSTDTQYF. The chain recombines TRBV7-9 with TRBJ2-3; D call uncertain. V dropped 1 base and J dropped 0 bases, with 8 bases sitting between them. The CDR3 contains 15 residues. In germline, CDR1 is SEHNR, CDR2 FQNEAQ (reference sequence).

The chain joins TRBV2 to TRBJ2-2; 11 positions agree with TRBD2. There are 19 residues in the CDR3. After removal of 1 base from V and 1 base from J, the junction contained 8 bases not matched to a gene. In germline, CDR1 is SNHLY, CDR2 FYNNEI. The CDR3: CASSEGASGGPGNTGELFF. CDR3 bases: TGTGCCAGCAGTGAAGGCGCTAGCGGGGGGCCGGGGAACACCGGGGAGCTGTTTTTT.

This rearrangement joins TRBV10-3 to TRBJ2-7, with no clear D. This CDR3 is built from 11 residues. Germline assignment: CDR1 ENHRY and CDR2 SYGVKD. The V and J ends lost 0 bases and 6 bases respectively, with 3 bases between them. The CDR3 here is CAISESGEQYF. The CDR3 region has the DNA TGTGCCATCAGTGAGTCGGGCGAGCAGTACTTC.

J is TRBJ2-7 and V is TRBV6-5; perhaps D is TRBD1 or TRBD2 (5 bases each). Germline V CDR1 and CDR2: MNHEY, SVGAGI. The ends were cut back, 6 bases at V and 1 base at J, with 10 bases in the middle. The CDR3 sequence is 13 residues long. CDR3 in amino acids: CASRSGTSYEQYF. The CDR3, as DNA: TGTGCCAGCAGATCCGGGACGTCCTACGAGCAGTACTTC.

The genes are TRBV4-1 and TRBJ2-7, with D maybe TRBD1 (7 bases). Germline CDR1 MGHRA, CDR2 YSYEKL. The CDR3 is made up of 13 amino acids. Trimming left V 4 bases short and J 3 bases short, with 10 bases between. CDR3 loop: CASSRGDSYEQYF. In nucleotides, the CDR3 is TGCGCCAGCAGCCGCGGGGACAGCTACGAGCAGTACTTC.

The sample holds a few counts of this clone. This sequence joins TRBV6-5 and TRBJ1-4, with no clear D. The length of the CDR3 is 14 residues. Germline-derived CDR1 and CDR2 are MNHEY and SVGAGI. The V end was cut by 2 bases, the J end by 8 bases, with 12 bases between. For the CDR3, the DNA is TGTGCCAGCAGTTACACCCCGCGCCAAGAAAAACTGTTTTTT. As protein: CASSYTPRQEKLFF.

The chain uses TRBV5-1 and TRBJ2-5; TRBD1 matches at 8 bases. The CDR3 totals 16 residues. Trimming took 4 bases from V and 3 from J; bases not matched to a gene: 11. Germline CDR1 and CDR2: SGHRS and YFSETQ. The chain's CDR3 is CASSRTGKALEETQYF. CDR3 nucleotides: TGCGCCAGCAGCCGGACAGGGAAAGCTCTAGAAGAGACCCAGTACTTC.

V usage is TRBV28 and J usage is TRBJ1-2; 9 bases are shared with TRBD1. V lost 5 bases, J lost 5 bases, and 9 bases stayed unmatched. Germline V gene lookup returns CDR1 MDHEN and CDR2 SYDVKM. The CDR3 loop spans 15 amino acids. CDR3 in DNA: TGTGCCAGCAGTCACAATCGGGGACAGGGTTATGGCTACACCTTC. Translating gives CASSHNRGQGYGYTF.

In its sample, this clone was seen many times. The genes are TRBV2 and TRBJ1-6, with D tentatively TRBD1 (6 bases). V gave up 4 bases and J gave up 10 bases, with 14 bases separating them. The germline gives CDR1 SNHLY, CDR2 FYNNEI. The CDR3 runs 14 residues. In DNA form, the CDR3 reads TGTGCCAGCAGTGGGCAGGGGATGGTATCACCCCTCCACTTT. Its protein is CASSGQGMVSPLHF.

The rearrangement joins TRBV18 to TRBJ1-2, with TRBD1 matching over 10 bases. The CDR3 length is 15 residues. Germline CDR1 is KGHSH and CDR2 is LQKENI. Trimming at V came to 0 bases and at J to 2 bases, leaving 0 bases not matched to a gene. CDR3 in amino acids: CASSPPGQGNYGYTF. The CDR3 bases are TGTGCCAGCTCACCACCGGGACAGGGGAACTATGGCTACACCTTC. The entire variable domain, with the rest obtained from reference TRBV18 and TRBJ1-2, is as follows: NAGVMQNPRHLVRRRGQEARLRCSPMKGHSHVYWYRQLPEEGLKFMVYLQKENIIDESGMPKERFSAEFPKEGPSILRIQQVVRGDSAAYFCASSPPGQGNYGYTFGSGTRLTVV.

The rearrangement links TRBV5-1 to TRBJ1-1; a possible D gene is TRBD1 (6 bases). The V end lost 2 bases, the J end lost 0 bases, and 8 bases lay between the germline ends. CDR3 length: 14 residues. From germline, CDR1 is SGHRS and CDR2 YFSETQ. CDR3 coding DNA: TGCGCCAGCAGCTTCTCAGGGGTGAACACTGAAGCTTTCTTT. The encoded protein is CASSFSGVNTEAFF.

This chain links TRBV30 with TRBJ2-2, with TRBD2 matching over 8 bases. The ends lost 0 bases at V and 5 bases at J; junction bases unmatched: 2. CDR3 size: 14 residues. Per germline, CDR1 GTSNPN and CDR2 SVGIG (reference sequence). CDR3 DNA sequence: TGTGCCTGGAGTGTACGGGGGGGAACCGGGGAGCTGTTTTTT. It translates to CAWSVRGGTGELFF.